A selection of T cell receptor beta chains follows, all from one sample in a study of blood T cell repertoires in COVID-19. Using immunoSEQ multiplex PCR, the repertoire was profiled, and TCRdb retains in-frame clones only, with some absent. The repertoire has 200,000 to 250,000 clones, roughly 80% of them found once; the top ten carry about 4.8%. Sequenced sample: peripheral blood. These receptors were obtained from a woman between 65 and 79 years old with COVID-19, enrolled during active disease. CDR3s include the opening cysteine and the closing phenylalanine or tryptophan. D genes are given only for firm matches. Clone size, where shown, is once, few, many, or a class for clones that have expanded.

>NA|TRBJ2-6|TRBD1|TRBV29-1
TGCAGCGTAAGGACAGGGGAATACTCTGGGGCCAACGTCCTGACTTTC
CSVRTGEYSGANVLTF
>NA|TRBJ2-5|TRBD2|TRBV5-4
TGTGCCAGCAGCTGGGAGGTAGCGGGAGGGCCAGAGACCCAGTACTTC
CASSWEVAGGPETQYF
>NA|TRBJ2-1|TRBD2|TRBV5-5
TGTGCCAGCAGCTTATTAGCGGGGTACAATGAGCAGTTCTTC
CASSLLAGYNEQFF
>NA|TRBJ2-1|TRBD1|TRBV5-1
TGCGCCAGCAGCCGCGACAGGGAGATCGTTGAATCGGATGAGCAGTTCTTC
CASSRDREIVESDEQFF
>NA|TRBJ1-2|TRBD1|TRBV5-1
TGCGCCAGCAGCCTGACAGGGGGAGGATATGGCTACACCTTC
CASSLTGGGYGYTF
>NA|TRBJ1-6|NA|TRBV7-9
TGTGCCAGCAGCGAGACAGGCCCCAATTCACCCCTCCACTTT
CASSETGPNSPLHF
>once|TRBJ2-3|TRBD2|TRBV5-6
TGTGCCAGCAGCTTGTGGGCTAGCGGGAGCACAGATACGCAGTATTTT
CASSLWASGSTDTQYF
>NA|TRBJ1-2|NA|TRBV6-2/TRBV6-3
TGTGCCAGCAGTTACCCCGCCGGTGGGCAGTCCTATGGCTACACCTTC
CASSYPAGGQSYGYTF
>NA|TRBJ1-2|NA|TRBV7-9
TGTGCCAGCAGCAACGCGGGGGACTATGGCTACACCTTC
CASSNAGDYGYTF
>NA|TRBJ2-1|NA|TRBV14
TGTGCCAGCAGCCAAGAAAGGAGTGCCCTACACATTGAGCAGTTCTTC
CASSQERSALHIEQFF
>NA|TRBJ2-3|NA|TRBV24-1
TGTGCCACCAAGGGCGGAGGACGAGATACGCAGTATTTT
CATKGGGRDTQYF
>once|TRBJ1-1|TRBD1|TRBV14
TGTGCCAGCAGCCCTAGACAGGGGGCGCAGGACACTGAAGCTTTCTTT
CASSPRQGAQDTEAFF
>once|TRBJ2-1|NA|TRBV23-1
TGCGCCAGCAGTCAACCCAGGGTAGACAATGAGCAGTTCTTC
CASSQPRVDNEQFF
>few|TRBJ1-2|TRBD1|TRBV4-2
TGTGCCAGCAGCCCCCAGGGGGCCTATGGCTACACCTTC
CASSPQGAYGYTF